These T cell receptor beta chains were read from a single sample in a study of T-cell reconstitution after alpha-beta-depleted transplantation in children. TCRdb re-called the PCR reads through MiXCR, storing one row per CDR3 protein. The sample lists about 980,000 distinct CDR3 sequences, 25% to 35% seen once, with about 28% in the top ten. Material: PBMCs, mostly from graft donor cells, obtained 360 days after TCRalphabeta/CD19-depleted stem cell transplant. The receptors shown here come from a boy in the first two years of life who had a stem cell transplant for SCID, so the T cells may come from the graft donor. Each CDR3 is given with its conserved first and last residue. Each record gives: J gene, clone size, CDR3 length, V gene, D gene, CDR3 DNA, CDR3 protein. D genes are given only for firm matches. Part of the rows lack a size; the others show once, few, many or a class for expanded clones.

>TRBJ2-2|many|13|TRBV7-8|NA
TGTGCCAGCAGCCGCACAGCAACCGGGGAGCTGTTTTTT
CASSRTATGELFF
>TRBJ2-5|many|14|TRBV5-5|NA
TGTGCCAGCAGCCCCGTCGGGTATGCAGAGACCCAGTACTTC
CASSPVGYAETQYF
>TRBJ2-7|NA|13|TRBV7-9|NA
TGTGCCAGCAGCCCATCCCCGCCCTACGAGCAGTACTTC
CASSPSPPYEQYF
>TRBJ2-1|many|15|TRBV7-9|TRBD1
TGTGCCAGCAGCCCCACAGGGGGTGCTTACAATGAGCAGTTCTTC
CASSPTGGAYNEQFF
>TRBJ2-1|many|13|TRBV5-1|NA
TGCGCCAGCAGCTTGGGCCTCTACAATGAGCAGTTCTTC
CASSLGLYNEQFF
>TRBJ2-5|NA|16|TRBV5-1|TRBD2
TGCGCCAGCAGCTTGGCCCATACTAGCGGGGGAGAGACCCAGTACTTC
CASSLAHTSGGETQYF
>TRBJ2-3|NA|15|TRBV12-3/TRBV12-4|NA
TGTGCCAGCGACCTTTCCGGGGGTCGTACAGATACGCAGTATTTT
CASDLSGGRTDTQYF
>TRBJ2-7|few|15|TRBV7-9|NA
TGTGCCAGCAGCTTAGTTGGCGGGGCGAGCTACGAGCAGTACTTC
CASSLVGGASYEQYF
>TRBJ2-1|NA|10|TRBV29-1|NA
TGCAGCGTGCAGGGGCATGAGCAGTTCTTC
CSVQGHEQFF
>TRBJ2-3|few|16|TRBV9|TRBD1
TGTGCCAGCAGCGTAGTAGGGGGCTTCCCCACAGATACGCAGTATTTT
CASSVVGGFPTDTQYF
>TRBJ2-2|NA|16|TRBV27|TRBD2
TGTGCCAGCAGTCAAGGGGGACTAGCGGGGTCCGGGGAGCTGTTTTTT
CASSQGGLAGSGELFF
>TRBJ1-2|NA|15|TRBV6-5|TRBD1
TGTGCCAGCAGTTCCGACAGGGCACCTAACTATGGCTACACCTTC
CASSSDRAPNYGYTF
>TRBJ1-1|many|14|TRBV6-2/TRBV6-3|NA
TGTGCCAGCAGTAAAACCGGGACCACTAATGAAGCTTTCTTT
CASSKTGTTNEAFF
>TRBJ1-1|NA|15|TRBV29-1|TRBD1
TGCAGCGGCAGGGACAGGGGTCTCCCGGGGACTGAAGCTTTCTTT
CSGRDRGLPGTEAFF
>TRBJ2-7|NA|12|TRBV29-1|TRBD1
TGCAGCGCCTGGACAGGGGGCGACGAGCAGTACTTC
CSAWTGGDEQYF
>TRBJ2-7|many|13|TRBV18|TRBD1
TGTGCCAGCAGTGGACAGGGGGCTTACGAGCAGTACTTC
CASSGQGAYEQYF
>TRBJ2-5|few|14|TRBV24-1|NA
TGTGCCACCAGTGGGGCAGGGAGTCAAGAGACCCAGTACTTC
CATSGAGSQETQYF
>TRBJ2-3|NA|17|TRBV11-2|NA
TGTGCCAGCAGCTTAGAAGGGGCCAGGCTGAGCACAGATACGCAGTATTTT
CASSLEGARLSTDTQYF
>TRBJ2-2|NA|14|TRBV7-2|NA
TGTGCCAGCAGCTTCGGGCCGGAGGGCGGGGAGCTGTTTTTT
CASSFGPEGGELFF
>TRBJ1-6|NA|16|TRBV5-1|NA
TGCGCCAGCAGCTTGGGGGGTCGAAGGGCGAATTCACCCCTCCACTTT
CASSLGGRRANSPLHF
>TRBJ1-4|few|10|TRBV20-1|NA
TGCAGTGCTAGAGATGAAAAACTGTTTTTT
CSARDEKLFF
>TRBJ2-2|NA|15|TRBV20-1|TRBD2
TGCAGTGCGGAATCTAGCGGGGCGAGTACCGGGGAGCTGTTTTTT
CSAESSGASTGELFF
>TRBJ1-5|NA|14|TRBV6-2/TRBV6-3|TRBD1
TGTGCCAGCAGTTACCTGTCAGGGGGCCAGCCCCAGCATTTT
CASSYLSGGQPQHF
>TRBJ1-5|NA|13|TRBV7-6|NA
TGTGCCAGCAGCTGGGGGACCAAGGAGCCCCAGCATTTT
CASSWGTKEPQHF
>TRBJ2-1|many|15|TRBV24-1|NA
TGTGCCACCAGTAGGGGGACTCCTTCCTACAATGAGCAGTTCTTC
CATSRGTPSYNEQFF
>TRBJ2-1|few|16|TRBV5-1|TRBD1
TGCGCCAGCAGCTGGGACCGGGACAGGGCCTACAATGAGCAGTTCTTC
CASSWDRDRAYNEQFF
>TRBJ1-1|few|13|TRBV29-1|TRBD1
TGCAGCGTATGCAGGGGGGCAAACACTGAAGCTTTCTTT
CSVCRGANTEAFF
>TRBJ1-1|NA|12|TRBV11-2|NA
TGTGCCAGCAGCTTAGGCACAGGTAAAGCTTTCTTT
CASSLGTGKAFF
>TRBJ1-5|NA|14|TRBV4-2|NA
TGTGCCAGCAGCCAGGCGGCGGAGGATGGGCCCCAGCATTTT
CASSQAAEDGPQHF
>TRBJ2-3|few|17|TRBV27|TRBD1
TGTGCCAGCAGTTTATCGGGGGAGACAGGGAACACAGATACGCAGTATTTT
CASSLSGETGNTDTQYF
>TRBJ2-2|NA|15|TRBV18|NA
TGTGCCAGCTCACCACCGCAGGGGAACACCGGGGAGCTGTTTTTT
CASSPPQGNTGELFF
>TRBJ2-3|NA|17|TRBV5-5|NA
TGTGCCAGCGTCGAGGGGGACGGACAAAGTATCACAGATACGCAGTATTTT
CASVEGDGQSITDTQYF
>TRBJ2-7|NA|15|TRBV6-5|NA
TGTGCCAGCAGACTCGGTGACACTCCTCCCTACGAGCAGTACTTC
CASRLGDTPPYEQYF
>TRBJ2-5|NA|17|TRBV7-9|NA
TGTGCCAGCAGTTTGTACTCCGGGGCGCTCGGGGAAGAAACCCAGTACTTC
CASSLYSGALGEETQYF
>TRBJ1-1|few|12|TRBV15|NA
TGTGCCACCAGCCTCGAGAACACTGAAGCTTTCTTT
CATSLENTEAFF
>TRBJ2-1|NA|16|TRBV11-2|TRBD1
TGTGCCAGCAGCTCGAATAAAGGGACAGCCTACAATGAGCAGTTCTTC
CASSSNKGTAYNEQFF
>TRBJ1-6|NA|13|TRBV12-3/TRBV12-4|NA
TGTGCCAGTTTGGGGCCAAGGGGTTCACCCCTCCACTTT
CASLGPRGSPLHF
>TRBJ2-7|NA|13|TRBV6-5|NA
TGTGCCAGCAGTTGGGGACGGTACTACGAGCAGTACTTC
CASSWGRYYEQYF
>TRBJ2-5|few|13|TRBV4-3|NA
TGCGCCAGCGGAGAGAAGGAAGGGACACGGCAGTACTTC
CASGEKEGTRQYF
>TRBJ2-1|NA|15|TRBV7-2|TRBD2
TGTGCCAGCAGCCGACGGACTAGCGGGTACAATGAGCAGTTCTTC
CASSRRTSGYNEQFF
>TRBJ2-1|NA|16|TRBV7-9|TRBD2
TGTGCCAGCAGCCCGGCCGGGGGGGAAGCGTACAATGAGCAGTTCTTC
CASSPAGGEAYNEQFF